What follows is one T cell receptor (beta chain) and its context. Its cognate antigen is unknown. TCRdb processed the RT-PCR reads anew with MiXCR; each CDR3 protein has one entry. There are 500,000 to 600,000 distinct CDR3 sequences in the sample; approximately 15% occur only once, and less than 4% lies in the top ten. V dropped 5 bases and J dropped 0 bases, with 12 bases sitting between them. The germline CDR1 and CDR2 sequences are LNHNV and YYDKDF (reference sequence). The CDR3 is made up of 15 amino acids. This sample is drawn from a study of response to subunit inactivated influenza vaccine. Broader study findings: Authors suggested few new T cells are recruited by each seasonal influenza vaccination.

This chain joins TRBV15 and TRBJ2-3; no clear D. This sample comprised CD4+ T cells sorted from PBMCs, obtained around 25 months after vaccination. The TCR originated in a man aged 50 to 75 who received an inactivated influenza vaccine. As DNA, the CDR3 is TGTGCCACCAGCCCACCTGACTTTAGCACAGATACGCAGTATTTT. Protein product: CATSPPDFSTDTQYF.